Listed below are T cell receptor beta chains from one sample, sequenced in a study of tumor and adjacent non-tumor tissue in lung cancer. TCRdb ran MiXCR on the multiplex PCR reads and lists one entry per CDR3 protein. The sample includes about 110,000 distinct CDR3 sequences, under 65% of them seen just once. The sample comprised distant non-tumor lung tissue. The source is a man between 60 and 70 years old with non-small cell lung cancer. Each CDR3 is given with its conserved first and last residue. The D gene is left open where the match is weak. For some rows the clone size is stated as once, few or many, or as a class when expanded; others skip it.

D gene: TRBD1
J gene: TRBJ2-3
clone size: NA
V gene: TRBV10-3
CDR3 DNA: TGTGCCATCGGGGGGACAGGGACCAACACAGACCCGCAGTATTTT
CDR3 protein: CAIGGTGTNTDPQYF

D gene: NA
J gene: TRBJ2-7
clone size: NA
V gene: TRBV6-1
CDR3 DNA: TGTGCCGGCAGTGAAGCATGGATAGAGGGCGAGCAGTACTTC
CDR3 protein: CAGSEAWIEGEQYF

D gene: NA
J gene: TRBJ2-7
clone size: many
V gene: TRBV5-4
CDR3 DNA: TGTGCCAGCAGCTCGGACAGTTACTCCTACGAGCAGTACTTC
CDR3 protein: CASSSDSYSYEQYF

D gene: TRBD2
J gene: TRBJ2-2
clone size: many
V gene: TRBV5-1
CDR3 DNA: TGCGCCAGCAGCGCCTCGGGACTAGCGGGGGGGAACACCGGGGAGCTGTTTTTT
CDR3 protein: CASSASGLAGGNTGELFF

D gene: NA
J gene: TRBJ1-1
clone size: NA
V gene: TRBV6-1
CDR3 DNA: TGTGCCAGTCCGGAGGGGAGGACTGAAGCTTTCTTT
CDR3 protein: CASPEGRTEAFF

D gene: NA
J gene: TRBJ2-3
clone size: NA
V gene: TRBV20-1
CDR3 DNA: TGCAGTGCTAGTTGGGGGGTTAGCACAGATACGCAGTATTTT
CDR3 protein: CSASWGVSTDTQYF

D gene: NA
J gene: TRBJ2-3
clone size: NA
V gene: TRBV7-2
CDR3 DNA: TGTGCCAGCAGCCACCCGGGGGACTCGACAGATACGCAGTATTTT
CDR3 protein: CASSHPGDSTDTQYF

D gene: NA
J gene: TRBJ1-1
clone size: NA
V gene: TRBV6-1
CDR3 DNA: TGTGCCAGCACCATGTGGGGTTGGGCTAAAGCTTTCTTT
CDR3 protein: CASTMWGWAKAFF

D gene: TRBD2
J gene: TRBJ2-1
clone size: once
V gene: TRBV7-8
CDR3 DNA: TGTGCCAGCAGCTTAGAGGCGGGGGACTCCTACAATGAGCAATTCTTC
CDR3 protein: CASSLEAGDSYNEQFF

D gene: NA
J gene: TRBJ1-1
clone size: NA
V gene: TRBV10-2
CDR3 DNA: TGCGCCAGTAGTGGGCTGTGGACTGAAGTTTTATTT
CDR3 protein: CASSGLWTEVLF

D gene: TRBD1
J gene: TRBJ2-1
clone size: many
V gene: TRBV6-2/TRBV6-3
CDR3 DNA: TGTGCCAGCAGTCCACAGGGGGATGAGCAGTTCTTC
CDR3 protein: CASSPQGDEQFF

D gene: NA
J gene: TRBJ2-6
clone size: few
V gene: TRBV2
CDR3 DNA: TGTGCCAGCAGTCATGACAGTGTCTCTGGGGCCAACGTCCTGACTTTC
CDR3 protein: CASSHDSVSGANVLTF

D gene: NA
J gene: TRBJ2-6
clone size: many
V gene: TRBV28
CDR3 DNA: TGTGCCAGCAGTTTAACTGGGGCCAACGTCCTGACTTTC
CDR3 protein: CASSLTGANVLTF

D gene: NA
J gene: TRBJ1-1
clone size: many
V gene: TRBV20-1
CDR3 DNA: TGCAGTGCTAGCCTGGTCGGGGAGAACACTGAAGCTTTCTTT
CDR3 protein: CSASLVGENTEAFF

D gene: TRBD1
J gene: TRBJ1-5
clone size: medium-sized
V gene: TRBV11-2
CDR3 DNA: TGTGCCAGCAGCCCAACCGGGACAGGGAATCAGCCCCAGCATTTT
CDR3 protein: CASSPTGTGNQPQHF

D gene: NA
J gene: TRBJ2-1
clone size: once
V gene: TRBV4-3
CDR3 DNA: TGCGCCGGCAGCCAAGGATCAACTATCTGCAATGAGCAGTTCTTC
CDR3 protein: CAGSQGSTICNEQFF

D gene: NA
J gene: TRBJ2-6
clone size: NA
V gene: TRBV11-3
CDR3 DNA: TGTGTCAGCAGCCAACAGGGTTTTGGGGCCGACGTCCTGACTTTC
CDR3 protein: CVSSQQGFGADVLTF

D gene: TRBD2
J gene: TRBJ2-2
clone size: NA
V gene: TRBV5-1
CDR3 DNA: TGCGCCAGCAACTCGAATGGTGGGGGGGACACCGGGGAGCTGTTTTTT
CDR3 protein: CASNSNGGGDTGELFF

D gene: TRBD1
J gene: TRBJ1-5
clone size: NA
V gene: TRBV6-2/TRBV6-3
CDR3 DNA: TGTGCCGGCAGCCCAAGTACAGGGGCCTCCTGCTCACAGCCCCAGCATTTT
CDR3 protein: CAGSPSTGASCSQPQHF

D gene: NA
J gene: TRBJ2-7
clone size: NA
V gene: TRBV28
CDR3 DNA: TGTGCCAGCAGTTTATCACGAGTCACCGCCTACGAGCAGTACTTC
CDR3 protein: CASSLSRVTAYEQYF

D gene: TRBD1
J gene: TRBJ2-3
clone size: many
V gene: TRBV6-5
CDR3 DNA: TGTGCCAGCAGTTGGACAGGGGGATCTAGCACAGATACGCAGTATTTT
CDR3 protein: CASSWTGGSSTDTQYF

D gene: TRBD1
J gene: TRBJ1-1
clone size: NA
V gene: TRBV12-3/TRBV12-4
CDR3 DNA: TGTACCAGCAGCAAACAGGGGGCAGGGAACACTGAAGCTCTCTTT
CDR3 protein: CTSSKQGAGNTEALF

D gene: TRBD2
J gene: TRBJ2-3
clone size: NA
V gene: TRBV11-2
CDR3 DNA: TGTGCCAGCAGCTTAAGGGGAGGGGTCACAGATACGCAGTATTTT
CDR3 protein: CASSLRGGVTDTQYF

D gene: NA
J gene: TRBJ2-2
clone size: many
V gene: TRBV29-1
CDR3 DNA: TGCAGCGTTGTTTTCCAGAACGGCTACACCGGGGAGCTGTTTTTT
CDR3 protein: CSVVFQNGYTGELFF

D gene: NA
J gene: TRBJ2-5
clone size: many
V gene: TRBV5-4
CDR3 DNA: TGTGCCAGCAGCTTGATGGGTTCGGGGCAAGAGACCCAGTACTTC
CDR3 protein: CASSLMGSGQETQYF

D gene: NA
J gene: TRBJ1-2
clone size: many
V gene: TRBV4-2
CDR3 DNA: TGTGCCAGCAGCCAAGCCTTTGGTTCTCTTGGCTACACCTTC
CDR3 protein: CASSQAFGSLGYTF

D gene: TRBD2
J gene: TRBJ2-3
clone size: many
V gene: TRBV13
CDR3 DNA: TGTGCCAGCAGCTTTCCAGCTAGCGGGAGGGCCTCAGCAGATACGCAGTATTTT
CDR3 protein: CASSFPASGRASADTQYF

D gene: NA
J gene: TRBJ2-3
clone size: NA
V gene: TRBV4-3
CDR3 DNA: TGCACCAGCAGCCAAGATACGCAGTATAGCACAGATACGCAGTATTTT
CDR3 protein: CTSSQDTQYSTDTQYF

D gene: NA
J gene: TRBJ2-5
clone size: NA
V gene: TRBV12-3/TRBV12-4
CDR3 DNA: TGTGCCAGCACCCAGCCCGCGGCGGAGACCCAAAACTTC
CDR3 protein: CASTQPAAETQNF

D gene: TRBD1
J gene: TRBJ1-6
clone size: many
V gene: TRBV6-5
CDR3 DNA: TGTGCCAGCAGTTACAAATATACAGGGGCAAATTCACCCCTCCACTTT
CDR3 protein: CASSYKYTGANSPLHF

D gene: TRBD2
J gene: TRBJ2-1
clone size: once
V gene: TRBV5-6
CDR3 DNA: TGTGCCAGCAGCTTGTACGATAGGGACTACAATCAGCAGTTCTTC
CDR3 protein: CASSLYDRDYNQQFF

D gene: NA
J gene: TRBJ1-4
clone size: once
V gene: TRBV6-1
CDR3 DNA: TGTGCCAGCAGTCCCATGACAGTATCTAATGAAAAACTGTTTTTT
CDR3 protein: CASSPMTVSNEKLFF

D gene: NA
J gene: TRBJ2-1
clone size: many
V gene: TRBV5-6
CDR3 DNA: TGTGCCAGCAGCTTGGCGGTCGGGGAGCAGTTCTTC
CDR3 protein: CASSLAVGEQFF

D gene: NA
J gene: TRBJ1-6
clone size: many
V gene: TRBV20-1
CDR3 DNA: TGCAGTGCTAAGGGCGGGGAGTCCTCCTCTTCACCCCTCCACTTT
CDR3 protein: CSAKGGESSSSPLHF

D gene: TRBD1
J gene: TRBJ2-7
clone size: NA
V gene: TRBV20-1
CDR3 DNA: TGCAGTGCTAGATCAACAGGGGGCGAGCAGTACTTC
CDR3 protein: CSARSTGGEQYF

D gene: TRBD2
J gene: TRBJ2-3
clone size: many
V gene: TRBV5-4
CDR3 DNA: TGTGCCAGCAGCTTGAATGCGGGGGATAGCACAGATACGCAGTATTTT
CDR3 protein: CASSLNAGDSTDTQYF

D gene: NA
J gene: TRBJ2-1
clone size: NA
V gene: TRBV11-2
CDR3 DNA: TGTGCCAGCAGCTCTATAAAGGGCTACAATGAGCAGTTCTTC
CDR3 protein: CASSSIKGYNEQFF

D gene: TRBD2
J gene: TRBJ2-3
clone size: many
V gene: TRBV12-3/TRBV12-4
CDR3 DNA: TGTGCCAGCAGTTCCACACCTGGGGGGGGGTGGACAGATACGCAGTATTTT
CDR3 protein: CASSSTPGGGWTDTQYF

D gene: NA
J gene: TRBJ1-4
clone size: NA
V gene: TRBV29-1
CDR3 DNA: TGCAGCATCAAAGGCAGGGGAACTAATGAAAAACTGTTTTTT
CDR3 protein: CSIKGRGTNEKLFF

D gene: TRBD2
J gene: TRBJ2-1
clone size: NA
V gene: TRBV11-3
CDR3 DNA: TGTGCCAGCGGCACCGGGACTAGCGGGGCTTACAATGAGCAATTCTTC
CDR3 protein: CASGTGTSGAYNEQFF

D gene: NA
J gene: TRBJ2-7
clone size: NA
V gene: TRBV4-2
CDR3 DNA: TGTGCCAGCAACCAAGATATTGGCGGGACCTCCTACGAGCAGTACTTC
CDR3 protein: CASNQDIGGTSYEQYF

D gene: TRBD1
J gene: TRBJ2-1
clone size: NA
V gene: TRBV4-1
CDR3 DNA: TGCGCCAGCAGCCAAGTCGGGACAGGGGACAATTATCAGTTTTTC
CDR3 protein: CASSQVGTGDNYQFF

D gene: NA
J gene: TRBJ1-2
clone size: NA
V gene: TRBV5-1
CDR3 DNA: TGCGCCAGCAGCTCTCCCGAGGGGCTAGCGAACTATGGCTACACCTTC
CDR3 protein: CASSSPEGLANYGYTF